These 2 T cell receptor beta chains share one sample of origin, sequenced in a study of shared clonotypes between healthy human individuals. Libraries were prepared by immunoSEQ multiplex PCR; TCRdb keeps only in-frame clonotypes and omits some of them. This table holds around 2.1 million clones, approximately 94% found once. The naive CD8 population came from CD45RO-negative cells selected for CCR7, without terminally differentiated effector memory CD45RA+ cells. Sequenced sample: naive CD8+ T cells from PBMCs. Every receptor here comes from a man younger than 30 in good health. Some clones in this sample may be carry-over from other donors' samples.

This clone was found once. This chain connects TRBV5-6 to TRBJ1-4, with no clear D. CDR1 is SGHDT and CDR2 is YYEEEE in the germline V gene. The CDR3 has 15 amino acids. V shed 3 bases and J shed 4 bases, with 13 bases lying between them. In DNA form, the CDR3 reads TGTGCCAGCAGCTACGAAAAGCAAGTTAATGAAAAACTGTTTTTT. Its translation is CASSYEKQVNEKLFF.

The genes are TRBV29-1 and TRBJ1-1; possibly TRBD1 for D (6 bases). V was shortened by 7 bases and J by 6 bases, with 24 bases between the two germline ends. This CDR3 is built from 15 residues. Germline lookup yields CDR1 SQVTM and CDR2 ANQGSEA. The DNA of the CDR3 is TGCAGCGCCGAATCGCGGACAGACAGAGGCGCTGAAGCTTTCTTT. Translation gives CSAESRTDRGAEAFF.